This T cell receptor (beta chain) was documented in a study of blood T cell repertoires in COVID-19. Study-level background: From T cells, B-cell-depleted T cells, or PBMCs came the material, which was cDNA or gDNA.

Authors' data handling: Amplification with reference gene primers provided the estimates of nucleated cell counts. TCRdb's table, derived via immunoSEQ multiplex PCR, lists solely in-frame clones and lacks some. For V, J and clone size, that table is used; D and trimming come from the DNA. The profile covers roughly 190,000 clones, with 87% appearing a single time and roughly 3.6% taken by the ten largest. V lost 1 base and J 1 base, leaving 13 bases between the germline ends. The CDR3 has 16 residues. Germline values: CDR1 LGHDT, CDR2 YNNKEL (reference sequence). The sequence was collected from a young man with active or convalescent COVID-19. The specimen sequenced was peripheral blood. The chain couples TRBV3-1 (or the pseudogene TRBV3-2) to TRBJ1-1; no clear D gene. The CDR3 sequence is CASSQGNRWANTEAFF. The CDR3 DNA reads as TGTGCCAGCAGCCAAGGAAACCGGTGGGCGAACACTGAAGCTTTCTTT.